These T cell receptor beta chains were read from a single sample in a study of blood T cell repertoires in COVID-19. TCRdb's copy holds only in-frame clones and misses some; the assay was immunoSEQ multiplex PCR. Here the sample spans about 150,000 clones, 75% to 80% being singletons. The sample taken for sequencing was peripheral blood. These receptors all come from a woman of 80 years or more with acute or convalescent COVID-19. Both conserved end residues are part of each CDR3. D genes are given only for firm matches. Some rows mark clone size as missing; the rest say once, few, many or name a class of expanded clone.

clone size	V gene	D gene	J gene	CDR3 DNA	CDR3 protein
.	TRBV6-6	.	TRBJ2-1	TGTGCCAGCAGTTACGAGTCAGGTCGGAATGAGCAGTTCTTC	CASSYESGRNEQFF
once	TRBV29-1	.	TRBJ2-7	TGCAGCGTTGGTGTCGCAGGCACCCGCGCGGAGCAGTACTTC	CSVGVAGTRAEQYF
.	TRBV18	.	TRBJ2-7	TGTGCCAGCTCCCCCGGGACATTCTACGAGCAGTACTTC	CASSPGTFYEQYF
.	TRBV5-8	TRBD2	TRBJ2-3	TGTGCCAGCAGCTTGGCCATAATAGCGGGGAGCACAGATACGCAGTATTTT	CASSLAIIAGSTDTQYF
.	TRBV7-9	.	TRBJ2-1	TGTGCCAGCAGCGAGGGCCGGGTTTATGAGCAGTTCTTC	CASSEGRVYEQFF
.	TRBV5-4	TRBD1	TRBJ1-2	TGTGCCAGCACCACGGACAGGAGACAAAATGGCTACACCTTC	CASTTDRRQNGYTF
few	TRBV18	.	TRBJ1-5	TGTGCCAGCTCACCCGGGAGGGATCAGCCCCAGCATTTT	CASSPGRDQPQHF
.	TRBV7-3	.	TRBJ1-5	TGTGCCAGCAGCTTAGAGACAGGACCCCTGGGTCAGCCCCAGCATTTT	CASSLETGPLGQPQHF
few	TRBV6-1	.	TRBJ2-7	TGTGCCAGCAGTGACGCTGGAGGGACAGAGACCTACGAGCAGTACTTC	CASSDAGGTETYEQYF
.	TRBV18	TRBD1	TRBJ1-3	TGTGCCAGCTCACCGACGACAGGGATCGGAAACACCATATATTTT	CASSPTTGIGNTIYF
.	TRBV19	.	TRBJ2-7	TGTGCCAGTAGTATTGGCAGGGACTACGAGCAGTACTTC	CASSIGRDYEQYF
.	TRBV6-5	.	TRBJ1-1	TGTGCCAGCAGTAAGAACGACAGCCCCGAAAGAGCTTTCTTT	CASSKNDSPERAFF
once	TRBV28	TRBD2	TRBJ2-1	TGTGCCAGCAGTTTAGGGCTAGCGGGAGGATTCAATGAGCAGTTCTTC	CASSLGLAGGFNEQFF
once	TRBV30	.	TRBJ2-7	TGTGCCTGGAGTGTGATACACTACGAGCAGTACTTC	CAWSVIHYEQYF
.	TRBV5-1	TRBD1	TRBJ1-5	TGCGCCAGCAGCTTAGATACAGGGGGCGGGAGTCAGCCCCAGCATTTT	CASSLDTGGGSQPQHF
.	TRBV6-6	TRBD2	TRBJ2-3	TGTGCCAGCAGGTCCCCCGGGACTAGCGGCACAGATACGCAGTATTTT	CASRSPGTSGTDTQYF
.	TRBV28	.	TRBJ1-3	TGTGCCAGCAGGACCGGGGGGACTGGAAACACCATATATTTT	CASRTGGTGNTIYF
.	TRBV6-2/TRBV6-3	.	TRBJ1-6	TGTGCCAGCAGTTACCGGGACACCTATAATTCACCCCTCCACTTT	CASSYRDTYNSPLHF
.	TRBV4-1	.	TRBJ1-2	TGCGCCAGCAGCCAAGGGCAGGGGTACGGTGGCTACACCTTC	CASSQGQGYGGYTF
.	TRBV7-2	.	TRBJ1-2	TGTGCCAGCAGCTTACAAACCCTAGGCGGCTACACCTTC	CASSLQTLGGYTF
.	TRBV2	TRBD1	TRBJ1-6	TGTGCCAGCAGAGATACAGGGGGCAATTCACCCCTCCACTTT	CASRDTGGNSPLHF
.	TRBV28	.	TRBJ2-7	TGTGCCAGCAGTTCAAGGGGGACTACCAAGTACGAGCAGTACTTC	CASSSRGTTKYEQYF
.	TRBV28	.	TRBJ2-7	TGTGCCAGCAGTTTAGGGGCAGGGAACGTGAACGAGCAGTACTTC	CASSLGAGNVNEQYF
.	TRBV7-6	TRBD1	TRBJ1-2	TGTGCCAGCAGCTTAGCGCCCGGGACAGACAGCTATGGCTACACCTTC	CASSLAPGTDSYGYTF
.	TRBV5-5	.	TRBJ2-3	TGTGCCAGCAGCCCCTCTCTAGAGGGCCTTCGCACAGATACGCAGTATTTT	CASSPSLEGLRTDTQYF
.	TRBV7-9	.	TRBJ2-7	TGTGCCAGCAGCACCCGTAGAGGGTACGAGCAGTACTTC	CASSTRRGYEQYF
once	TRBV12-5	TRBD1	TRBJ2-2	TGTGCTAGTGGGCGGACAGGTCCCGGGGAGCTGTTTTTT	CASGRTGPGELFF
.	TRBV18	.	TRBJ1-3	TGTGCCAGCTCACCAAACGGGGGAGGCTCTGGAAACACCATATATTTT	CASSPNGGGSGNTIYF
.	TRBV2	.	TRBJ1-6	TGTGCCAGCAGTGAAGATGTACAGGCGTCTAGGTCACCCCTCCACTTT	CASSEDVQASRSPLHF
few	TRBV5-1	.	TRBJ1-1	TGCGCCAGCAGCTTGGCGGGAGAGGGGAGCACTGAAGCTTTCTTT	CASSLAGEGSTEAFF
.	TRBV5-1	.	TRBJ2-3	TGCGCCAGCAGCTTGGATCCTAGACCAGATACGCAGTATTTT	CASSLDPRPDTQYF
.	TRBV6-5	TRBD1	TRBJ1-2	TGTGCCAGCAGTACCACGACAGGGGAAAGGTATGGTTACACCTTC	CASSTTTGERYGYTF
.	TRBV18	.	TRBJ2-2	TGTGCCAGCTCACCTGGGAGCGGTCGTACCGGGGAGCTGTTTTTT	CASSPGSGRTGELFF
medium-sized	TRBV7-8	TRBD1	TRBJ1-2	TGTGCCAGCAGCTCGAGGACAGGGGGGGCCTTTAACTATGGCTACACCTTC	CASSSRTGGAFNYGYTF